These T cell receptor beta chains were read from a single sample in a study of glioma-infiltrating T cells. One entry per CDR3 protein, called by TCRdb with MiXCR from the multiplex PCR reads. Counted here are roughly 190,000 distinct CDR3 sequences, 25% to 35% occurring once; the ten biggest clones make up roughly a fifth. The sample consisted of glioma tissue, nonneoplastic brain tissue, or PBMCs (not recorded which). The source is a human donor with low-grade glioma or glioblastoma, undergoing nonglioma brain surgery, or in good health (not recorded which). Each CDR3 is given with its conserved first and last residue. The D gene is left open where the match is weak. Part of the rows lack a size; the others show once, few, many or a class for expanded clones.

J gene: TRBJ1-2; D gene: TRBD1; V gene: TRBV19; clone size: few; CDR3 protein: CASTVQGARTYYTF
J gene: TRBJ2-7; D gene: TRBD1; V gene: TRBV4-1; clone size: many; CDR3 protein: CASSQGRDRGYEQYF
J gene: TRBJ2-7; D gene: TRBD1; V gene: TRBV27; clone size: many; CDR3 protein: CASSSATTGMQYF
J gene: TRBJ2-3; D gene: TRBD1; V gene: TRBV5-4; clone size: NA; CDR3 protein: CASSFGQGSTTQYF
J gene: TRBJ1-3; D gene: NA; V gene: TRBV7-2; clone size: many; CDR3 protein: CASSPRGGGPSGNTIYF
J gene: TRBJ2-7; D gene: TRBD2; V gene: TRBV20-1; clone size: NA; CDR3 protein: CSAALAGNSYEQYF
J gene: TRBJ2-1; D gene: NA; V gene: TRBV6-2/TRBV6-3; clone size: many; CDR3 protein: CASSYGITPDNEQFF
J gene: TRBJ1-1; D gene: NA; V gene: TRBV6-6; clone size: few; CDR3 protein: CASSSQERVKRNTEAFF
J gene: TRBJ1-5; D gene: NA; V gene: TRBV4-3; clone size: many; CDR3 protein: CASSQVVGVQPQHF
J gene: TRBJ2-5; D gene: NA; V gene: TRBV7-2; clone size: NA; CDR3 protein: CASSFSGYQETQYF
J gene: TRBJ1-3; D gene: NA; V gene: TRBV4-1; clone size: once; CDR3 protein: CASSQDGGYGNTIYF
J gene: TRBJ2-5; D gene: TRBD1; V gene: TRBV28; clone size: many; CDR3 protein: CAITPGQQETQYF
J gene: TRBJ2-7; D gene: TRBD2; V gene: TRBV7-6; clone size: few; CDR3 protein: CASSWRQGLAGVRGEQYF
J gene: TRBJ1-1; D gene: NA; V gene: TRBV12-3/TRBV12-4; clone size: NA; CDR3 protein: CASSFQGHTEAFF
J gene: TRBJ1-2; D gene: NA; V gene: TRBV12-3/TRBV12-4; clone size: many; CDR3 protein: CASSYPWTNYGYTF
J gene: TRBJ1-1; D gene: NA; V gene: TRBV5-8; clone size: NA; CDR3 protein: CASSPRTWGLNTEAFF
J gene: TRBJ2-2; D gene: TRBD2; V gene: TRBV6-1; clone size: NA; CDR3 protein: CASRGGSGRGAGELFF
J gene: TRBJ2-5; D gene: NA; V gene: TRBV6-1; clone size: many; CDR3 protein: CASAYDSQETQYF
J gene: TRBJ1-2; D gene: NA; V gene: TRBV5-4; clone size: NA; CDR3 protein: CASSLGPRQSVNYGYTF
J gene: TRBJ2-7; D gene: NA; V gene: TRBV6-1; clone size: NA; CDR3 protein: CAISETSSPQYF
J gene: TRBJ1-6; D gene: NA; V gene: TRBV7-2; clone size: many; CDR3 protein: CASSLATGLAPLHF
J gene: TRBJ1-1; D gene: NA; V gene: TRBV7-8; clone size: many; CDR3 protein: CASSLFGAWNTEAFF
J gene: TRBJ1-1; D gene: NA; V gene: TRBV29-1; clone size: many; CDR3 protein: CSAQGRPAEAFF
J gene: TRBJ1-5; D gene: TRBD1; V gene: TRBV20-1; clone size: many; CDR3 protein: CSARDGGQGVQPQHF
J gene: TRBJ2-5; D gene: TRBD2; V gene: TRBV11-2; clone size: NA; CDR3 protein: CASSSGGRSQETQYF
J gene: TRBJ2-1; D gene: TRBD2; V gene: TRBV7-3; clone size: many; CDR3 protein: CASSPGTSGYNEQFF
J gene: TRBJ2-7; D gene: NA; V gene: TRBV7-7; clone size: many; CDR3 protein: CASSLGPGTQYEQYF
J gene: TRBJ2-7; D gene: NA; V gene: TRBV29-1; clone size: few; CDR3 protein: CSVVGRADYEQYF
J gene: TRBJ2-7; D gene: TRBD1; V gene: TRBV18; clone size: few; CDR3 protein: CASSPRDRGPGGDEQYF
J gene: TRBJ2-7; D gene: NA; V gene: TRBV6-2/TRBV6-3; clone size: many; CDR3 protein: CASRERGVGYEQYF
J gene: TRBJ2-4; D gene: TRBD2; V gene: TRBV27; clone size: NA; CDR3 protein: CASRGEGPQNIQYF